This T cell receptor (beta chain) is drawn from a study of OX40 agonist ivuxolimab in advanced cancers. About the investigation overall: Ivuxolimab was a fully human IgG2 agonistic monoclonal antibody targeting the costimulatory receptor OX40 (CD134). Intravenous ivuxolimab was administered to patients every 2 weeks at six dose levels: 0.01, 0.1, 0.3, 1.5, 3 and 10 mg/kg. Among the approximately 50 dose-escalation patients, some 20 had hepatocellular carcinoma, 15 melanoma, 9 renal cell carcinoma and 9 head and neck cancer. The dose-escalation cohort was 82.7% male with a mean age of about 65 years, ranging from about 23 to 85. Prior anti-PD-1, anti-PD-L1 or anti-CTLA-4 therapy was permitted, and checkpoint inhibitors had been received by approximately 39% of dose-escalation patients. Partial responses were achieved by three dose-escalation patients, of whom one had hepatocellular carcinoma and two had cutaneous melanoma. Peripheral TCRbeta sequencing aimed to test whether ivuxolimab altered TCR sequence diversity and caused clonal T-cell expansion. The monotherapy dose-escalation portion (N = 52 patients) of the phase I ivuxolimab trial is reported in the paper. Results and caveats for the whole study, not just this receptor: Low levels of normalized T-cell clonal expansion were also seen in some nonresponding patients. Which antigens the clonally expanded peripheral T cells were specific for was not determined. In partial responders in the 0.1-3.0 mg/kg groups, normalized peripheral clonal expansion was found to be among the lowest, especially among CD8+ T cells. At doses of 0.1 to 3.0 mg/kg, clonal expansion of both CD4+ and CD8+ blood T cells was observed from baseline to week 6. On average, CD8+ T cells showed more expanded clones than CD4+ T cells after ivuxolimab.

This clone showed up just a few times. Its antigen is still unknown. No per-base quality is available; no much larger clone lies one base away. Genomic DNA was isolated from the sorted cells so that the TCRbeta CDR3 region could be sequenced. The immunoSEQ Assay was used for sequencing of TCRbeta CDR3 regions. TCRdb's version of the immuneACCESS table is confined to in-frame rearrangements and falls short of the full clone set. An unresolved V gene accounts for under half of the shortfall where checked; the remainder is of unknown origin. The table for this sample lists fewer than 45,000 clones; just under 75% of them were counted only once. Jointly, the top ten make up 18% of the sample. Patients with a history of autoimmune disease or receiving systemic immunosuppression were excluded from the trial. Peripheral blood for TCR sequencing was collected from all dose cohorts at baseline, on cycle 4 day 1, and on cycle 7 day 1. The samples were drawn from a first-in-human, open-label, multicenter phase I dose-escalation trial of ivuxolimab. Adults with locally advanced or metastatic melanoma, renal cell, hepatocellular, or head and neck squamous cell carcinoma were enrolled in the trial. Before TCR sequencing, CD4+ and CD8+ T cells were separately sorted from peripheral blood.

The sequence derives from an adult with an advanced solid tumor such as melanoma, head and neck, liver or kidney cancer. The input for sequencing was CD4+ or CD8+ T cells sorted from blood, taken in a trial of the OX40 agonist ivuxolimab.

This receptor has the CDR3 CASSYNRVSNQPQHF. The nucleotides read TGTGCCAGCAGCTATAACAGGGTTAGCAATCAGCCCCAGCATTTT. The sequence joins TRBV6-1 to TRBJ1-5; 6 matching bases give a weak D call of TRBD1. V drops 6 bases and J drops 0 bases, leaving 12 bases in between. CDR1 is given as MNHNS and CDR2 as SASEGT, both from the germline V gene. Reading from cysteine to phenylalanine, the CDR3 counts 15 amino acids. Only the CDR3 DNA stays, 45 bases, in frame from base 1.